Shown below are 28 T cell receptor beta chains from a single sample sequenced in a study of blood T cells in healthy people across ages. Through a sample-barcoded 5' primer and a J-beta primer mix, a second PCR was run for about 7 to 12 cycles. TCRdb re-derived calls from the 5' RACE reads in MiXCR, one entry per CDR3 protein. In the table there are hundreds of thousands of distinct CDR3 sequences, 48% of which are singletons. The sequencing input was blood. These receptors all come from a man younger than 45 in good health.

The chain is built from TRBV7-2 and TRBJ2-3, with D unresolved. The length of the CDR3 is 15 residues. The V and J ends lost 2 bases and 3 bases respectively, with 12 bases between them. CDR1 SGHTA and CDR2 FQGNSA come from the germline V gene. The DNA of the CDR3 is TGTGCCAGCAGCTTACAAGCGCTAGTAACAGATACGCAGTATTTT. The encoded protein is CASSLQALVTDTQYF. Complete variable domain (other parts from reference TRBV7-2 and TRBJ2-3): GAGVSQSPSNKVTEKGKDVELRCDPISGHTALYWYRQSLGQGLEFLIYFQGNSAPDKSGLPSDRFSAERTGGSVSTLTIQRTQQEDSAVYLCASSLQALVTDTQYFGPGTRLTVL.

The chain employs TRBV5-6 and TRBJ2-4, with D maybe TRBD1 (6 bases). V was trimmed by 4 bases and J by 8 bases, leaving 13 bases between them. This CDR3 region has 13 residues. Germline-derived CDR1 and CDR2 are SGHDT and YYEEEE. The CDR3: CASSEDRRDIQYF. CDR3 DNA: TGTGCCAGCAGCGAGGACAGACGGGACATTCAGTACTTC.

V usage is TRBV27 and J usage is TRBJ2-1, with 9 nucleotides matching TRBD2. The germline gives CDR1 MNHEY, CDR2 SMNVEV (reference sequence). V shed 6 bases and J 7 bases; nucleotides not matched to a gene: 16. The CDR3 has 17 amino acids. CDR3 loop: CASSLGGGARGKNEQFF. CDR3 DNA: TGTGCCAGCAGCCTAGGCGGGGGGGCGCGGGGGAAAAATGAGCAGTTCTTC.

The V gene is TRBV4-3, the J gene TRBJ2-1; 12 nucleotides align to TRBD2. The junction had 5 bases not matched to a gene; V was cut back by 0 bases and J by 2 bases. The CDR3 contains 18 residues. Germline V gene lookup returns CDR1 LGHNA and CDR2 YSLEER. The CDR3 DNA is TGCGCCAGCAGCCAAGATGGACTAGCGGGGACCACCTACAATGAGCAGTTCTTC. It encodes CASSQDGLAGTTYNEQFF.

The chain recombines TRBV11-2 with TRBJ2-7, with D hard to call. The length of the CDR3 is 13 residues. Trimming stripped 0 bases from V and 5 bases from J, with 8 bases between. Germline CDR1 reads SGHAT; CDR2 reads FQNNGV. Written as DNA, the CDR3 is TGTGCCAGCAGCTTAGACGGTTCCCACGAGCAGTACTTC. The encoded protein is CASSLDGSHEQYF.

The V call is TRBV2, the J call TRBJ1-1; D gene ambiguous. Germline V lookup: CDR1 SNHLY, CDR2 FYNNEI. Trimming shortened V by 3 bases and J by 2 bases, and 10 bases separated the two germline ends. The CDR3 covers 14 residues. The CDR3 is CASSDAGYNTEAFF. The CDR3 DNA is TGTGCCAGCAGTGATGCGGGATATAACACTGAAGCTTTCTTT.

This chain links TRBV7-2 with TRBJ2-1; perhaps TRBD1 as D (6 bases). The CDR3 runs to 15 residues. CDR1 is SGHTA, CDR2 FQGNSA, per germline. Trimming took 2 bases from V and 4 from J, leaving 12 bases between them. The CDR3 region is CASSLMQGKYNEQFF. CDR3 in DNA: TGTGCCAGCAGCTTAATGCAGGGGAAGTACAATGAGCAGTTCTTC. The variable domain in full, with the rest retrieved from reference TRBV7-2 and TRBJ2-1, is GAGVSQSPSNKVTEKGKDVELRCDPISGHTALYWYRQSLGQGLEFLIYFQGNSAPDKSGLPSDRFSAERTGGSVSTLTIQRTQQEDSAVYLCASSLMQGKYNEQFFGPGTRLTVL.

This clonotype was observed once. The V gene is TRBV7-9, the J gene TRBJ2-3, with 13 bases matching TRBD2. J was trimmed by 2 bases and V by 5 bases; bases with no gene match: 7. The germline gives CDR1 SEHNR, CDR2 FQNEAQ (reference sequence). CDR3 length equals 17 residues. The CDR3 DNA reads as TGTGCCAGCAGCATTGGACTAGCGGGGGCCCACACAGATACGCAGTATTTT. Protein: CASSIGLAGAHTDTQYF.

The J gene is TRBJ2-5, the V gene TRBV27; 15 bases are a match to TRBD2. The CDR3 has 16 residues. CDR1 is MNHEY, CDR2 SMNVEV, per germline (reference sequence). Trimming removed 3 bases from V and 5 bases from J; junction bases left unmatched: 4. This CDR3 is CASSLGLAGGRETQYF. CDR3 in DNA: TGTGCCAGCAGTTTGGGACTAGCGGGGGGAAGGGAGACCCAGTACTTC.

The rearrangement joins TRBV7-8 to TRBJ2-5, with TRBD2 matching over 11 bases. Germline assignment: CDR1 SGHVS and CDR2 FQNEAQ. This CDR3 comprises 17 residues. V lost 5 bases and J lost 4; bases outside the gene matches: 12. The CDR3 nucleotides are TGTGCCAGCAGCCTCAGAGGGCTAGCGGGGGGTGGAGAGACCCAGTACTTC. This gives the protein CASSLRGLAGGGETQYF.

This clonotype was seen once. The chain couples TRBV7-9 to TRBJ1-6; 7 bases align to TRBD1. J lost 2 bases, V lost 4 bases, and 14 bases had no gene match. In germline, CDR1 is SEHNR, CDR2 FQNEAQ (reference sequence). This CDR3 is 19 amino acids long. Written as DNA, the CDR3 is TGTGCCAGCAGCTCCTCCTTTAAGACAGGGAGCCCCTATAATTCACCCCTCCACTTT. Encoded protein: CASSSSFKTGSPYNSPLHF.

The chain combines TRBV6-6 with TRBJ1-5; D is unresolved. Germline assignment: CDR1 MNHNY and CDR2 SVGAGI (reference sequence). There are 13 residues in the CDR3. V was shortened by 7 bases and J by 0 bases, with 7 bases between the two germline ends. CDR3: CASTQNSNQPQHF. The CDR3 DNA reads as TGTGCCAGCACCCAGAATAGCAATCAGCCCCAGCATTTT.

The chain employs TRBV7-8 and TRBJ2-5; weak D call: TRBD1 (6 bases). Between the trimmed V and J ends, which lost 1 base and 7 bases, there was a span of 13 bases. Looked up from germline, CDR1 is SGHVS and CDR2 is FQNEAQ. CDR3 length: 14 residues. Here the CDR3 reads CASSLGTGSRTQYF. Written as DNA, the CDR3 is TGTGCCAGCAGCTTAGGAACAGGGAGTAGGACCCAGTACTTC.

The gene calls are TRBV2 and TRBJ2-7, with D perhaps TRBD1 (5 bases). Trimming cost V 7 bases and J 6 bases, with 10 bases left between them. CDR1 is SNHLY and CDR2 is FYNNEI in the germline V gene. The CDR3 contains 11 residues. This CDR3 is CASTTRGEQYF. The CDR3 DNA sequence: TGTGCCAGCACCACAAGGGGCGAGCAGTACTTC.

This clonotype was detected a few times. The chain combines TRBV4-2 with TRBJ2-3; D call uncertain. Germline V lookup: CDR1 LGHNA, CDR2 YNFKEQ. This CDR3 is built from 13 residues. V dropped 2 bases and J dropped 2 bases, with 5 bases sitting between them. The CDR3 region has the DNA TGTGCCAGCAGCCAATATAACACAGATACGCAGTATTTT. The encoded protein is CASSQYNTDTQYF.

The rearrangement uses TRBV12-3 or TRBV12-4 and TRBJ2-3; D is ambiguous. The CDR3 extends over 13 amino acids. Trimming removed 4 bases at V and 11 bases at J, with 16 bases between. The CDR3 sequence: CASSYEATDVQYF. The CDR3 DNA is TGTGCCAGCAGTTACGAGGCCACAGATGTGCAGTATTTT.

This clonotype was seen a handful of times. V gene TRBV7-2 combines with J gene TRBJ2-1, with 10 positions matching TRBD2. The CDR3 has 15 amino acids. The germline V gene encodes CDR1 SGHTA and CDR2 FQGNSA. The V gene end was trimmed by 7 bases and the J gene end by 8 bases; junction bases not matched to a gene: 11. This chain's CDR3 is CASTLLGLAVDEQFF. CDR3 DNA sequence: TGTGCCAGCACCCTCCTTGGACTAGCGGTAGATGAGCAGTTCTTC.

The chain couples TRBV20-1 to TRBJ2-7, with a possible D match to TRBD2 (5 bases). Germline V lookup: CDR1 DFQATT, CDR2 SNEGSKA (reference sequence). V lost 3 bases, J lost 2 bases, and 14 bases lay in between. The CDR3 is made up of 14 amino acids. The CDR3 DNA follows: TGCAGTGCTAGTGTCCTTGAGGGTCCCTACGAGCAGTACTTC. Amino acids: CSASVLEGPYEQYF.

The genes are TRBV7-9 and TRBJ2-7; TRBD1 matches at 9 bases. This CDR3 is 15 amino acids long. Trimming cost V 4 bases and J 5 bases; bases outside gene matches: 9. Per germline, CDR1 SEHNR and CDR2 FQNEAQ (reference sequence). The CDR3 nucleotides are TGTGCCAGCAGCTCCCCTGAACAGGGGGCCAACGAGCAGTACTTC. This sequence encodes CASSSPEQGANEQYF.

This clonotype was observed a handful of times. The chain couples TRBV7-2 to TRBJ2-1; 7 bases map to TRBD2. V lost 1 base, J lost 8 bases, and 8 bases stayed unmatched. CDR3 length equals 15 residues. Germline V gene data show CDR1 as SGHTA and CDR2 as FQGNSA. The CDR3 here is CASSLGRLAPDEQFF. The CDR3 coding sequence is TGTGCCAGCAGCTTAGGACGACTAGCCCCCGATGAGCAGTTCTTC.

This sequence joins TRBV5-4 and TRBJ1-2, with D unclear. The CDR3 is 12 residues long. The germline gives CDR1 SGHNT, CDR2 YYREEE (reference sequence). V dropped 0 bases and J dropped 7 bases, with 7 bases sitting between them. CDR3 bases: TGTGCCAGCAGCTTGGGGCACAGTGGCTACACCTTC. Its translation is CASSLGHSGYTF.

The J gene is TRBJ2-3, the V gene TRBV3-1, with 7 bases matching TRBD2. CDR3 length: 15 amino acids. V was pared by 5 bases and J by 2 bases, with 7 bases of the junction left unmatched. The V gene's germline CDR1 is LGHDT and CDR2 YNNKEL (reference sequence). The CDR3 DNA follows: TGTGCCAGCAGCTCCATCGGGGGGTACACAGATACGCAGTATTTT. It translates to CASSSIGGYTDTQYF.

This chain links TRBV29-1 with TRBJ2-1; D not resolved. Trimming removed 2 bases at V and 7 bases at J, with 18 bases between. The CDR3 length is 15 residues. CDR1 and CDR2 from the germline V gene are SQVTM and ANQGSEA. This CDR3 is CSVELEISDWNEQFF. DNA for the CDR3: TGCAGCGTTGAACTCGAGATTTCGGATTGGAATGAGCAGTTCTTC.

In its sample, this clonotype was seen many times. V and J are TRBV3-1 and TRBJ2-5; no reliable D call. CDR1 and CDR2 from the germline V gene are LGHDT and YNNKEL (reference sequence). The CDR3 is 14 residues long. The V gene lost 0 bases and the J gene lost 6 bases, with 11 bases spanning the gap. CDR3 loop: CASSQDNSRQTQYF. The CDR3 bases are TGTGCCAGCAGCCAAGATAACTCCCGCCAGACCCAGTACTTC.

Concerning this clonotype itself: The final CDR3 position lacks the conserved phenylalanine or tryptophan, pointing to a likely read error. The rearrangement links TRBV28 to TRBJ2-5; D possibly uses TRBD1 or TRBD2 (7 bases each). This CDR3 is built from 16 residues. Trimming pared 5 bases from V and 1 base from J, leaving 17 bases between. The germline gives CDR1 MDHEN, CDR2 SYDVKM. In DNA, the CDR3 is TGTGCCAGCAGTCCGCAGGGGGGGCAAACCCAAGAGACCCAGTACTTA. This sequence encodes CASSPQGGQTQETQYL.

The rearrangement uses TRBV10-3 and TRBJ1-1; 7 bases are a match to TRBD1. V dropped 1 base and J dropped 6; count of bases not matched to a gene: 2. The CDR3 consists of 13 residues. Germline CDR1 and CDR2: ENHRY and SYGVKD. For the CDR3, the DNA is TGTGCCATCAGTGAGTTACAGGGGCCTGAAGCTTTCTTT. Protein product: CAISELQGPEAFF.

The chain is built from TRBV4-1 and TRBJ2-7, with TRBD2 matching over 8 bases. V lost 4 bases and J lost 4; bases outside the gene matches: 12. This CDR3 has 16 residues. Germline V gene sequence: CDR1 MGHRA, CDR2 YSYEKL. CDR3 in amino acids: CASSLSPGLDMYEQYF. The CDR3 nucleotides are TGCGCCAGCAGCCTTTCTCCGGGACTAGACATGTACGAGCAGTACTTC.

J is TRBJ2-1 and V is TRBV4-3, with TRBD2 matching over 8 bases. The CDR3 is 16 amino acids. CDR1 LGHNA and CDR2 YSLEER come from the germline V gene. Trimming cost V 0 bases and J 4 bases; bases outside gene matches: 5. This chain's CDR3 is CASSQDAGGFYNEQFF. DNA of the CDR3: TGCGCCAGCAGCCAAGACGCGGGGGGCTTTTACAATGAGCAGTTCTTC.